A selection of T cell receptor beta chains follows, all from one sample in a study of OX40 agonist ivuxolimab in advanced cancers. The repertoire was sequenced with immunoSEQ multiplex PCR; TCRdb's copy has only in-frame clones and lacks some. The sample shows 40,000 to 60,000 clones, roughly 81% of them seen only once. The starting material was CD4+ or CD8+ T cells sorted from blood, obtained in a trial of the OX40 agonist ivuxolimab. These receptors were collected from an adult with an advanced solid tumor such as melanoma, head and neck, liver or kidney cancer. CDR3s include the opening cysteine and the closing phenylalanine or tryptophan. Fields, in order: J gene, V gene, clone size, D gene, CDR3 DNA, CDR3 protein. A D gene is named only where the DNA matches it firmly. Clone size appears in some rows only: once, few, many, or a class for an expanded clone.

TRBJ1-2	TRBV4-2	-	TRBD1	TGTGCCAGCAGCCAAGGACAGGGCTATGGCTACACCTTC	CASSQGQGYGYTF
TRBJ1-6	TRBV30	-	TRBD1	TGTGCCTGGACCCGGGACAGATATAATTCACCCCTCCACTTT	CAWTRDRYNSPLHF
TRBJ1-1	TRBV2	few	-	TGTGCCAGCGGGGGGGGAAGGTGGACTGAAGCTTTCTTT	CASGGGRWTEAFF
TRBJ2-7	TRBV21-1	-	-	TGTGCCAGCACCCGAGGGAGGGTCTGCTACGAGCAGTACTTC	CASTRGRVCYEQYF
TRBJ2-7	TRBV9	-	-	TGTGCCAGCAGCGTAGCGACAGGCTACGAGCAGTACTTC	CASSVATGYEQYF
TRBJ2-7	TRBV30	-	TRBD1	TGTGCCTGGAGCGGGACAGGCTACGAGCAGTACTTC	CAWSGTGYEQYF
TRBJ1-6	TRBV5-4	-	TRBD1	TGTGCCAGCAGCTTGGGACAGGGGGATGATAATTCACCCCTCCACTTT	CASSLGQGDDNSPLHF
TRBJ2-5	TRBV11-2	few	-	TGTGCCAGCAGCTTATGGCAGGGTGGAGAGACCCAGTACTTC	CASSLWQGGETQYF
TRBJ2-7	TRBV9	medium-sized	TRBD2	TGTGCCAGCAGCGTAGGGAGCGGGGCGTCGTCCTACGAGCAGTACTTC	CASSVGSGASSYEQYF
TRBJ2-1	TRBV15	few	-	TGTGCCACCAGCAGAGATGCCAGGAGGGGTTACAATGAGCAGTTCTTC	CATSRDARRGYNEQFF